This TCR beta chain is drawn from a study of shared clonotypes between healthy human individuals. Broader study findings: Clonotypes not shared had lower generation probabilities than those common to all four donors.

Notes on this clone: Its antigen is currently unknown.

The CD4+ fraction was divided into a CD45RA+ naive subset and a CD45RA-negative memory subset. This CDR3 comprises 16 residues. CDR1 and CDR2 (germline): MGHDK, SYGVNS. After removal of 5 bases from V and 4 bases from J, the junction contained 10 bases not matched to a gene. The repertoire was sequenced with immunoSEQ multiplex PCR; TCRdb's copy has only in-frame clones and lacks some. The table records 2 million to 2.5 million clones, 95% of them present only once. The sample taken for sequencing was naive CD4+ T cells sorted from blood. Subset reported: CD45RA+ positively selected. The J gene is TRBJ2-5, the V gene TRBV25-1; 10 positions match TRBD2. The sequence was collected from a man aged 18 to 29 in good health. CDR3: CASSPGVVAGGETQYF. The CDR3 region has the DNA TGTGCCAGCAGTCCAGGGGTGGTAGCGGGAGGAGAGACCCAGTACTTC. Drawing the rest from reference TRBV25-1 and TRBJ2-5, the complete variable domain is EADIYQTPRYLVIGTGKKITLECSQTMGHDKMYWYQQDPGMELHLIHYSYGVNSTEKGDLSSESTVSRIRTEHFPLTLESARPSHTSQYLCASSPGVVAGGETQYFGPGTRLLVL.